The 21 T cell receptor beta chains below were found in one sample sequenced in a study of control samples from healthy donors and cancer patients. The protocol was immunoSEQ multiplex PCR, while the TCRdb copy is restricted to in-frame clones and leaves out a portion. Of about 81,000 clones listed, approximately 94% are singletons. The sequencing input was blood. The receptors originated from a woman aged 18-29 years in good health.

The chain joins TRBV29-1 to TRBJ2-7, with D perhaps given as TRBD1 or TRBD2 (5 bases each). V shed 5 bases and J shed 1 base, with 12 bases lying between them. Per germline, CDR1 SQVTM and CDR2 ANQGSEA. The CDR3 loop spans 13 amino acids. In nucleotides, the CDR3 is TGCAGCGTTATTGGGGGTCGTTCCTACGAGCAGTACTTC. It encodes CSVIGGRSYEQYF.

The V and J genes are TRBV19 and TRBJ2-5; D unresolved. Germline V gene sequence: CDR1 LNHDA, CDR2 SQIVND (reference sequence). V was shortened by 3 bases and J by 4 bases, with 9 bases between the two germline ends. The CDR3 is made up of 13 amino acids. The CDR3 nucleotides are TGTGCCAGTAGTATCGGCCAGCCAGAGACCCAGTACTTC. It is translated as CASSIGQPETQYF.

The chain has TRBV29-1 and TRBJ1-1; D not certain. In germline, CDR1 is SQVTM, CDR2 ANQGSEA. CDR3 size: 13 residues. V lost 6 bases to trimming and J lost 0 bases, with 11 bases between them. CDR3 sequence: CSVWVEVNTEAFF. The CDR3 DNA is TGCAGCGTGTGGGTTGAGGTGAACACTGAAGCTTTCTTT.

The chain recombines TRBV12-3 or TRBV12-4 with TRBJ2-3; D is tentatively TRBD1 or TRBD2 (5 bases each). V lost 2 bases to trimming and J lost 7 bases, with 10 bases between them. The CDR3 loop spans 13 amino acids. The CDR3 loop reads CASSLQGPYTQYF. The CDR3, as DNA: TGTGCCAGCAGTTTACAGGGACCATATACGCAGTATTTT.

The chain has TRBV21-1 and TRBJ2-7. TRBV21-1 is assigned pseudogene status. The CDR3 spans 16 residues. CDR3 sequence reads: CASSNLKGPLPYEQYF. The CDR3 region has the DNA TGTGCCAGCAGCAACCTGAAGGGACCCCTTCCCTACGAGCAGTACTTC.

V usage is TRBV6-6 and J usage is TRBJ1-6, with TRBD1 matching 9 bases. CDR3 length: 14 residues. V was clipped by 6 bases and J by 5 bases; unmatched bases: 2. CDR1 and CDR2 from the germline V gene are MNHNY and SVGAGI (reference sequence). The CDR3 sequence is CASSRTGDNSPLHF. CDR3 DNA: TGTGCCAGCAGCCGGACAGGGGATAATTCACCCCTCCACTTT.

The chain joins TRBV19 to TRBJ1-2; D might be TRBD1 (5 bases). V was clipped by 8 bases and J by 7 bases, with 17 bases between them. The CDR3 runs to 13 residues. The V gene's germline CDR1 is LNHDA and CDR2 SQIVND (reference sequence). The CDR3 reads CASSGTSSVGYTF. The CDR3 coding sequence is TGTGCCAGTTCCGGGACGTCGTCGGTTGGCTACACCTTC.

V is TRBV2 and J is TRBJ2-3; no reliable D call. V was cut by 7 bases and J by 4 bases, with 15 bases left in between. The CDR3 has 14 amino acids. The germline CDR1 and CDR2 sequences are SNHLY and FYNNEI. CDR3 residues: CASTIGLMADTQYF. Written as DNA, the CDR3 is TGTGCCAGCACCATAGGGCTGATGGCAGATACGCAGTATTTT. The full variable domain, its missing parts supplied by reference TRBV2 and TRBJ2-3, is EPEVTQTPSHQVTQMGQEVILRCVPISNHLYFYWYRQILGQKVEFLVSFYNNEISEKSEIFDDQFSVERPDGSNFTLKIRSTKLEDSAMYFCASTIGLMADTQYFGPGTRLTVL.

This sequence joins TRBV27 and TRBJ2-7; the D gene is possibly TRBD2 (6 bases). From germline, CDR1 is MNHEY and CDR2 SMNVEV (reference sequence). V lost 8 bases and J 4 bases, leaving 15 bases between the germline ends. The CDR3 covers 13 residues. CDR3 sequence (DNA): TGTGCCAGCTCTAGGCGGGAAGGGTACGAGCAGTACTTC. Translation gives CASSRREGYEQYF.

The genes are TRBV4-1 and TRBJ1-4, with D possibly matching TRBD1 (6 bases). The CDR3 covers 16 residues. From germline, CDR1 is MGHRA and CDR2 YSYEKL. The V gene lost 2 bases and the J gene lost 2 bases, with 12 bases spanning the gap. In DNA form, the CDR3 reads TGCGCCAGCAGCCAAATAGGGGGTTCTACTAATGAAAAACTGTTTTTT. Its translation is CASSQIGGSTNEKLFF.

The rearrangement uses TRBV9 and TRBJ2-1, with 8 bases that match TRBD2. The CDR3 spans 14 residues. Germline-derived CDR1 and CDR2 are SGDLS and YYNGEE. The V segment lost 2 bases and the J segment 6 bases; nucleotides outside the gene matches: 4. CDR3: CASSVGTSVNEQFF. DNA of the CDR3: TGTGCCAGCAGCGTCGGGACTAGTGTCAATGAGCAGTTCTTC.

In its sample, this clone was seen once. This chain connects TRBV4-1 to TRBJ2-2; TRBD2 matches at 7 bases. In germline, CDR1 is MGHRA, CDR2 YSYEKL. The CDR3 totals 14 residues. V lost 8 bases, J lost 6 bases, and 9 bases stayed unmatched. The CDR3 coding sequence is TGCGCCAGCTGCTTCGGGGGGAGTTCCGGGGAGCTGTTTTTT. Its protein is CASCFGGSSGELFF.

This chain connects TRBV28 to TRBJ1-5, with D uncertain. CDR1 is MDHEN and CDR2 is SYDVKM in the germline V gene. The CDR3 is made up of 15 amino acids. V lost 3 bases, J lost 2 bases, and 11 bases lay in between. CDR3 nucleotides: TGTGCCAGCAGTTTCGGTCAGGCGGGCAATCAGCCCCAGCATTTT. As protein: CASSFGQAGNQPQHF.

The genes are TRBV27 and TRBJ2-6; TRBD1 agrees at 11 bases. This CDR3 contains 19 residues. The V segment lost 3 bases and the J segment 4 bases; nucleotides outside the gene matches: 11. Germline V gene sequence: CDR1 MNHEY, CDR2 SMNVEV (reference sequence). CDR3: CASSFFGTGGFGGANVLTF. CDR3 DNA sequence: TGTGCCAGCAGTTTTTTCGGGACAGGGGGTTTTGGAGGGGCCAACGTCCTGACTTTC.

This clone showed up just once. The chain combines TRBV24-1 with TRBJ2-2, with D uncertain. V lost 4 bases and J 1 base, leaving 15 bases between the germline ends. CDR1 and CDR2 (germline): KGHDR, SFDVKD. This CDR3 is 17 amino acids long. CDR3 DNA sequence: TGTGCCACCAGTGAGCCACCCCTATACAGGAACACCGGGGAGCTGTTTTTT. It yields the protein CATSEPPLYRNTGELFF.

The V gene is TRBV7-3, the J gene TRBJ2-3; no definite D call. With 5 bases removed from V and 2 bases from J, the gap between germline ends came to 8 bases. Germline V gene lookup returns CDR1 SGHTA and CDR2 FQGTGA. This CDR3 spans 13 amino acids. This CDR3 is CASSPRNTDTQYF. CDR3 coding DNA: TGTGCCAGCAGCCCTAGAAACACAGATACGCAGTATTTT.

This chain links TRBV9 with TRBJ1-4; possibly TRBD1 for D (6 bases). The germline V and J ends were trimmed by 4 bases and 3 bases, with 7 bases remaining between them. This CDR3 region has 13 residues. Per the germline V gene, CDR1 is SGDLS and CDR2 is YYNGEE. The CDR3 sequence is CASSTGSNEKLFF. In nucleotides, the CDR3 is TGTGCCAGCAGCACAGGGTCTAATGAAAAACTGTTTTTT.

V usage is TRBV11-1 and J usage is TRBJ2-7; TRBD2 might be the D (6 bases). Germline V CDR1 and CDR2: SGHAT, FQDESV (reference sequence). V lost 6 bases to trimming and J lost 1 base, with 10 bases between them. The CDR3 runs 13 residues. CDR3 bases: TGTGCCAGCAGGGTCAGCGGGTCCTACGAGCAGTACTTC. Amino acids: CASRVSGSYEQYF.

Written as DNA, the CDR3 is TGCGCCAGCGCGGGGCGGGGGGGCGGAAATGAGCAGTTCTTC. This sequence encodes CASAGRGGGNEQFF. The V and J genes are TRBV5-1 and TRBJ2-1; TRBD2 matches 9 bases. The J segment lost 7 bases and the V segment lost 7 bases, leaving 9 bases of the junction unmatched. The CDR3 covers 14 residues. Germline CDR1 and CDR2: SGHRS and YFSETQ.

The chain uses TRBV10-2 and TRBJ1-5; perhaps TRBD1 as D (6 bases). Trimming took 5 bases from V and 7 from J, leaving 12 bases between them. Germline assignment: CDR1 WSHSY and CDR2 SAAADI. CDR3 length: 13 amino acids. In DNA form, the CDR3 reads TGCGCCAGCAGTTCCGACAGGAAACAGCCCCAGCATTTT. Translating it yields CASSSDRKQPQHF.

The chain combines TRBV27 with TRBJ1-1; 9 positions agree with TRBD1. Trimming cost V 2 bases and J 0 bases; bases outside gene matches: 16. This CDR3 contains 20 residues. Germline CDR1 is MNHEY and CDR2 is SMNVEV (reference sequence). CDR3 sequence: CASSLRGQGPSPNMNTEAFF. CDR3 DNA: TGTGCCAGCAGTTTAAGGGGACAGGGTCCCTCCCCAAACATGAACACTGAAGCTTTCTTT.